This T cell receptor beta chain was documented in a study of T cells after yellow fever vaccination (dated by TCRdb to the late 2010s). Concerning the study at large: The SMART-Seq v4 Ultra Low Input RNA kit was used to prepare libraries from fractions with low cell numbers. To follow T-cell clones before and after primary and booster YFV17D yellow fever vaccination, bulk TCR alpha and beta repertoires were sequenced over time. Two healthy male donors made up the cohort, one aged 18 to 30 years and the other aged 30 to 40 years. Blood samples were taken at several timepoints before and after primary and secondary immunization, and bulk PBMC replicates and cell subsets were isolated. Study-level results and caveats: Compared with the primary T-cell response, the secondary T-cell response was weaker but faster, peaking on day 5 rather than day 15. Most clones expanded after primary vaccination (about 96% of CD4 and roughly 88% of CD8) were re-detected after the booster, suggesting that broad memory maintenance occurred. The study included only two donors, which limits how far the findings can be generalized. FACS-sorted repertoires could contain abundant contaminating clonotypes from the bulk population, so computational filtering was required. A small fraction of clonotypes showed up in both the CD4 and CD8 compartments, probably as a result of convergent recombination.

The sample's treatment or condition label is to be understood as: live attenuated yellow fever vaccine strain. PBMCs were isolated from peripheral blood using a standard Ficoll-Paque protocol. Dynabeads CD4 and CD8 positive selection kits were used to isolate CD4 and CD8 T-cell fractions. TriZol was used to extract RNA from bulk PBMCs, from CD4 and CD8 fractions, and from dextramer-positive and dextramer-negative fractions. The CDR3 sequence holds 15 residues, the cysteine and phenylalanine included. Only the CDR3 DNA is retained, 45 bases long and in frame from the first base. V is cut by 6 bases and J by 5 bases, and the space between the germline ends is 19 bases. The CDR1 and CDR2 encoded by the germline V gene are MNHNS and SASEGT. Regarding this clonotype: Its antigen remains unidentified. The sample holds no much larger clone one base away, and base qualities are not on file.

TCRdb lists the instrument as Illumina NovaSeq 6000. Synthesis of TCR cDNA relied on 5'RACE template switching, a step that introduced a universal primer site along with unique molecular identifiers. cDNA synthesis was primed from both the TCR alpha and TCR beta constant segments. Library amplification involved two PCR steps, and the second step added sample barcodes and sequencing adapters. Sequencing of the libraries was done on either Illumina HiSeq 2500 (2x100 bp) or NovaSeq (2x150 bp). On the authors' methods: MIGEC handled demultiplexing of reads and collapsing into UMI consensus sequences, while MiXCR performed V(D)J alignment. Using edgeR on replicate PBMC samples, clonotypes were called vaccine-responding if FDR was below 0.01 and the log2 fold change was above 5 up to day 15. Each bulk clonotype received a CD4 or CD8 identity based on whether the sequenced CD4 or CD8 repertoire contained that clonotype at higher abundance. The public sequencing data were trimmed at Q25 with fastp and processed into clonotypes with MiXCR by TCRdb, which kept only in-frame beta chains. When rows share a CDR3 protein, they turn into one entry using the most common DNA and genes. Here the V and J calls rest on TCRdb's processing, not on the authors' analysis. The sample contains about 300,000 distinct CDR3 sequences, around 8.6% of them found a single time. The ten top clones hold about 3% of the sample.

This TCR came from a man younger than 35 who received the YFV17D yellow fever vaccine. The chain couples TRBV6-1 to TRBJ1-1, and the D gene may be TRBD1, 6 bases matching. The sample consisted of CD4+ T cells sorted from PBMCs, taken 5 days after the yellow fever booster vaccination. At the DNA level, the sequence is TGTGCCAGCAGGGGGGCCCAGGGTCGGGGAACTGAAGCTTTCTTT. This encodes CASRGAQGRGTEAFF.